This TCR beta chain was found in a study of blood T cell repertoires in COVID-19. Profiling relied on immunoSEQ multiplex PCR, and the TCRdb table lists in-frame clones only, not all of them. This table has approximately 85,000 clones, about nine tenths appearing once. Germline CDR1 reads SGHAT; CDR2 reads FQNNGV. Trimming left V 2 bases short and J 1 base short, with 7 bases between. The CDR3 totals 14 residues. What was sequenced was peripheral blood. This receptor was obtained from a man aged 45 to 65 with active or convalescent COVID-19. J is TRBJ2-3 and V is TRBV11-2; maybe TRBD2 (5 bases). CDR3 amino acids: CASSLLRGTDTQYF. CDR3 in DNA: TGTGCCAGCAGCTTATTGAGGGGCACAGATACGCAGTATTTT.